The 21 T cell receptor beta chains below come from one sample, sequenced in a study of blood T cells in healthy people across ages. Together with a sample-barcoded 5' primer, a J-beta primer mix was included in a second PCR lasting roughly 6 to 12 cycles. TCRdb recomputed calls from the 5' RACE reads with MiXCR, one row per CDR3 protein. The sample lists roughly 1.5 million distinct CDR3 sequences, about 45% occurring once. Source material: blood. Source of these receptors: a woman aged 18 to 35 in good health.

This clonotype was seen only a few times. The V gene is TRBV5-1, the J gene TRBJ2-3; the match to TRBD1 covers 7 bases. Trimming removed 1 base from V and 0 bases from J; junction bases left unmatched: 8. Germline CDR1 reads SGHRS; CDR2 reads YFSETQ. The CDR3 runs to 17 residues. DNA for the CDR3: TGCGCCAGCAGCTTGCCCGGGACAGAGGATAGCACAGATACGCAGTATTTT. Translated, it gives CASSLPGTEDSTDTQYF. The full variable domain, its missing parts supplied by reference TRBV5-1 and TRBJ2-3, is KAGVTQTPRYLIKTRGQQVTLSCSPISGHRSVSWYQQTPGQGLQFLFEYFSETQRNKGNFPGRFSGRQFSNSRSEMNVSTLELGDSALYLCASSLPGTEDSTDTQYFGPGTRLTVL.

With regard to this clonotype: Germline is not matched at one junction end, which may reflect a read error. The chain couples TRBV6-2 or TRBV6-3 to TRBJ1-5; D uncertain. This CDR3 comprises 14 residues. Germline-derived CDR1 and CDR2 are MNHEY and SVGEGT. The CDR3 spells CAGSLAASNQPQHF. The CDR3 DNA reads TGTGCCGGCAGTTTGGCCGCGAGCAATCAGCCCCAGCATTTT.

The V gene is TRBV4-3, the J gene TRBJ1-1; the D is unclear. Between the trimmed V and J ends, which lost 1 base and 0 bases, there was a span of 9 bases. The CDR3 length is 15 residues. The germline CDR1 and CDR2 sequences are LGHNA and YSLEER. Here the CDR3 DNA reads TGCGCCAGCAGCCAAGCGGTGAGACTGAACACTGAAGCTTTCTTT. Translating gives CASSQAVRLNTEAFF.

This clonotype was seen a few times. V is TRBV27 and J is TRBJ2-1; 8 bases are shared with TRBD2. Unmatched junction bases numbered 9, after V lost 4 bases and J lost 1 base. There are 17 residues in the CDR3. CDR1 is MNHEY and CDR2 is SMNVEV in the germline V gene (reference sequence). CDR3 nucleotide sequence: TGTGCCAGCAGTTCATGGGAGCGGGAGAATTCCTACAATGAGCAGTTCTTC. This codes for CASSSWERENSYNEQFF.

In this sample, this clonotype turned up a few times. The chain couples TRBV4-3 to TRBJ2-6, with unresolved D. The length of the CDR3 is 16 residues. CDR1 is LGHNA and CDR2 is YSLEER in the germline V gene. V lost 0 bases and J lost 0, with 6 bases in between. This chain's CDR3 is CASSQEVNSGANVLTF. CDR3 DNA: TGCGCCAGCAGCCAAGAAGTTAACTCTGGGGCCAACGTCCTGACTTTC.

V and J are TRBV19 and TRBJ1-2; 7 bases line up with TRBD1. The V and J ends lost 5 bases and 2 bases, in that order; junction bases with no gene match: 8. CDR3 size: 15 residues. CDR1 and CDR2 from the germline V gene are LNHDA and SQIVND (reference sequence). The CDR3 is CASSPWTGENYGYTF. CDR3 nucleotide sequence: TGTGCCAGTAGTCCTTGGACAGGAGAAAACTATGGCTACACCTTC.

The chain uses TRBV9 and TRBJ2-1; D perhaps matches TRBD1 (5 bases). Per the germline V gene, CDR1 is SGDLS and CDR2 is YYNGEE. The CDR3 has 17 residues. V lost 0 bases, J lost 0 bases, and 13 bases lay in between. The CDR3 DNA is TGTGCCAGCAGCGTAGGCGTTAGGGGAAGCTCCTACAATGAGCAGTTCTTC. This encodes CASSVGVRGSSYNEQFF.

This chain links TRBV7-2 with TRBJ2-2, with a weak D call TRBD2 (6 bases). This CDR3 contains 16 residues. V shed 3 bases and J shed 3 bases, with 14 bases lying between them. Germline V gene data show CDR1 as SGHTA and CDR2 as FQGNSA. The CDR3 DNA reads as TGTGCCAGCAGCTTTCACGGACTACGATACACCGGGGAGCTGTTTTTT. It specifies CASSFHGLRYTGELFF.

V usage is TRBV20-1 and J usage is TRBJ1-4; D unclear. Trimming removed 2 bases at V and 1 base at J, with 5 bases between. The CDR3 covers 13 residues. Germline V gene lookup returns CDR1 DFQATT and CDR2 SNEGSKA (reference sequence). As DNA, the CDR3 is TGCAGTGCTAGACCGGGAACTAATGAAAAACTGTTTTTT. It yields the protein CSARPGTNEKLFF.

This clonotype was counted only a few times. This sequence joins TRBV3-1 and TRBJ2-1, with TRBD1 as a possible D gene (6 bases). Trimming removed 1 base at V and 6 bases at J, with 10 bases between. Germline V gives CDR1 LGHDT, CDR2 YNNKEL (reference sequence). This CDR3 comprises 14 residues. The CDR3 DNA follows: TGTGCCAGCAGCCAAGTAGCAGGGGTCAATGAGCAGTTCTTC. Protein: CASSQVAGVNEQFF.

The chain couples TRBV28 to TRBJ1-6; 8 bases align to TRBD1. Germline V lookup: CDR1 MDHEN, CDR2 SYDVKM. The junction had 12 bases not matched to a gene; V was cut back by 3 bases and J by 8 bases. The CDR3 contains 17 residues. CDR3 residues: CASSFEHLRGQDSPLHF. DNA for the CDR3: TGTGCCAGCAGTTTTGAACATCTCAGGGGGCAGGATTCACCCCTCCACTTT.

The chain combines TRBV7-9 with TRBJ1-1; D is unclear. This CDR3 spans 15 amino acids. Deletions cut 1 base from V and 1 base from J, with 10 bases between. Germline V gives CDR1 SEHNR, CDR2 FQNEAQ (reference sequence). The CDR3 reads CASSLGRTENTEAFF. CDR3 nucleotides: TGTGCCAGCAGCTTAGGCCGGACGGAGAACACTGAAGCTTTCTTT. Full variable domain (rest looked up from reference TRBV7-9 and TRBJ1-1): DTGVSQNPRHKITKRGQNVTFRCDPISEHNRLYWYRQTLGQGPEFLTYFQNEAQLEKSRLLSDRFSAERPKGSFSTLEIQRTEQGDSAMYLCASSLGRTENTEAFFGQGTRLTVV.

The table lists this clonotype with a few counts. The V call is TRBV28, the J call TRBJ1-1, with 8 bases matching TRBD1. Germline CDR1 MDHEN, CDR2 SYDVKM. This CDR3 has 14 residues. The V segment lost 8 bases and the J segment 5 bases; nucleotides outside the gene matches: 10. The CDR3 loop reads CASRYRGGGTEAFF. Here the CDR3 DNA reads TGTGCCAGCCGGTACAGGGGGGGTGGGACTGAAGCTTTCTTT.

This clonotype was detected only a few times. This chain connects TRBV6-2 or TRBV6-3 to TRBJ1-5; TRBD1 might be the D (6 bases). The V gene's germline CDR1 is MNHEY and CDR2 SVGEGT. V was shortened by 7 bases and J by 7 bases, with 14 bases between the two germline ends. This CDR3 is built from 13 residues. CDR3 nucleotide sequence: TGTGCCAGCAACATACAGGGCTGGCAGCCCCAGCATTTT. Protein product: CASNIQGWQPQHF.

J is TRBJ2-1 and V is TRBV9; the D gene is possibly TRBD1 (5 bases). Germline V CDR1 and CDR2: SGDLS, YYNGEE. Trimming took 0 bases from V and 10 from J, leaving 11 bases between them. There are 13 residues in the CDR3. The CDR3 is CASSVDQGTEQFF. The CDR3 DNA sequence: TGTGCCAGCAGCGTAGATCAGGGAACCGAGCAGTTCTTC.

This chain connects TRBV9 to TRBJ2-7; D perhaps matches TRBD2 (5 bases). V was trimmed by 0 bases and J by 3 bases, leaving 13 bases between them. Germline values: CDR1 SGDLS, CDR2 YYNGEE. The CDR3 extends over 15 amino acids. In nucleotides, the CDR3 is TGTGCCAGCAGCGTAGACTCCGGGATCATCTACGAGCAGTACTTC. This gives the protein CASSVDSGIIYEQYF.

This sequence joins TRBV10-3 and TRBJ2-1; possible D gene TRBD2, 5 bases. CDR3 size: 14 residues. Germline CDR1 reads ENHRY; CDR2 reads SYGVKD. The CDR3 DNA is TGTGCAAGCTGTTGCGACTACTCCTACAATGAGCAGTTCTTC. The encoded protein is CASCCDYSYNEQFF.

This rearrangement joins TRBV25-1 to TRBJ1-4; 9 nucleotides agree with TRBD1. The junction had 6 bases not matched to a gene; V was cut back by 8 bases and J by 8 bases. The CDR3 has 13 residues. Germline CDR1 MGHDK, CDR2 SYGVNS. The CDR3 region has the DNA TGTGCCAGCGGGGACAGGGTAGGAGAAAAACTGTTTTTT. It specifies CASGDRVGEKLFF.

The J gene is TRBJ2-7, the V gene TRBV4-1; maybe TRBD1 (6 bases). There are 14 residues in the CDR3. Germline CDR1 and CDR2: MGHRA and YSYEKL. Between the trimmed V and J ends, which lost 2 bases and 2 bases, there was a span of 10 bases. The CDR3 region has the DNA TGCGCCAGCAGCCAAAATCAGGGGCCCTACGAGCAGTACTTC. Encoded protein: CASSQNQGPYEQYF.

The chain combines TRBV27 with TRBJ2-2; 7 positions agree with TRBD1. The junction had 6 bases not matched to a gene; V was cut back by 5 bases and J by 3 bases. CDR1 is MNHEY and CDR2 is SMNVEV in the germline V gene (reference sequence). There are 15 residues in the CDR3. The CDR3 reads CASSARDSYTGELFF. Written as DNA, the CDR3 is TGTGCCAGCAGTGCCCGGGACAGCTACACCGGGGAGCTGTTTTTT.

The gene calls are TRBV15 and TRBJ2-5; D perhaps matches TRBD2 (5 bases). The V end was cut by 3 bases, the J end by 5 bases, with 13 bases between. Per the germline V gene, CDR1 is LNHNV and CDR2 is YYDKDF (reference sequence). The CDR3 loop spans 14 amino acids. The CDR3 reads CATSRDLSRETQYF. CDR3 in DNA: TGTGCCACCAGCAGGGACTTAAGCAGGGAGACCCAGTACTTC.